A single sample is the source of the 7 T cell receptor beta chains below, sequenced in a study of vaccination and CD4 T cells after COVID-19 (dated 2022 in TCRdb). According to the study, the label for this sample's treatment or condition signals: roughly nine-day PBMC culture with coronavirus spike peptide pools or control peptides (ViraFEST assay). Libraries were prepared through PCR. The sequencer was an Illumina iSeq 100. DNA from cultured CD4+ T cells underwent TCR sequencing with the Oncomine TCR Beta short-read assay at the Johns Hopkins FTIC core. Clones were called with MiXCR by TCRdb after fastp trimmed the public reads at Q25, and only in-frame beta chains were retained. Each record represents a unique CDR3 protein, reported with the most common genes and DNA among its rows. Counted in this sample were about 20,000 distinct CDR3 sequences; under 25% of them appeared once. The top ten clones comprise roughly 7.5% of the sample.

Which antigens these TCRs recognize remains unknown. The sequenced sample was cultured CD4+ T cells from blood. These TCRs come from a human donor with COVID-19.

By sample fraction, this clonotype is medium-sized. In DNA form, the CDR3 reads TGCAGTGCTAAGGGTATGGGCATTCAGCCCCAGCATTTT. It is translated as CSAKGMGIQPQHF. The chain employs TRBV20-1 and TRBJ1-5; no firm D call. V lost 4 bases and J lost 6, with 13 bases in between. This CDR3 region has 13 residues. Looked up from germline, CDR1 is DFQATT and CDR2 is SNEGSKA (reference sequence).

The genes are TRBV6-1 and TRBJ1-5, with D possibly TRBD1 on 5 matching bases. V was pared by 5 bases and J by 7 bases, with 18 bases between. Germline loops: CDR1 MNHNS, CDR2 SASEGT. The CDR3 runs 15 residues. The CDR3 loop reads CASSNIGGSGQPQHF. The CDR3, as DNA: TGTGCCAGCAGTAATATTGGGGGGTCCGGCCAGCCCCAGCATTTT.

This clonotype was detected a few times. One junction end does not reproduce the germline sequence, and a read error may be involved. The chain couples TRBV7-7 to TRBJ2-5, with D maybe TRBD1 (5 bases). The CDR3 length is 14 residues. The germline CDR1 and CDR2 sequences are SSHAT and FNYEAQ (reference sequence). CDR3 in DNA: TGTGCTAGCAGCCAGCAGGGTGTGGGTATGACCCAGTACTTC. Protein: CASSQQGVGMTQYF.

The J gene is TRBJ1-1, the V gene TRBV20-1, with D perhaps TRBD1 (5 bases). Germline V gene lookup returns CDR1 DFQATT and CDR2 SNEGSKA (reference sequence). Trimming removed 6 bases at V and 0 bases at J, with 14 bases between. This CDR3 has 14 residues. The CDR3 DNA sequence: TGCAGTGCCAGACGGGACGGAATGAACACTGAAGCTTTCTTT. This encodes CSARRDGMNTEAFF.

The V gene is TRBV19, the J gene TRBJ2-7, with D possibly being TRBD1 (7 bases). Germline CDR1 and CDR2: LNHDA and SQIVND (reference sequence). V dropped 3 bases and J dropped 3 bases, with 15 bases sitting between them. This CDR3 has 15 residues. CDR3 coding DNA: TGTGCCAGTAGTATCGAGCAGGGGGGCCGCTACGAGCAGTACTTC. Translation gives CASSIEQGGRYEQYF.

The sample holds a few counts of this clonotype. The chain uses TRBV28 and TRBJ1-6; a possible D gene is TRBD1 (5 bases). Trimming took 4 bases from V and 7 from J, leaving 11 bases between them. The germline CDR1 and CDR2 sequences are MDHEN and SYDVKM. CDR3 length: 14 amino acids. DNA of the CDR3: TGTGCCAGCAGTTACTGGGGGGGGAATTCACCCCTCCACTTT. Encoded protein: CASSYWGGNSPLHF. The complete variable domain, with remaining parts taken from reference TRBV28 and TRBJ1-6, reads DVKVTQSSRYLVKRTGEKVFLECVQDMDHENMFWYRQDPGLGLRLIYFSYDVKMKEKGDIPEGYSVSREKKERFSLILESASTNQTSMYLCASSYWGGNSPLHFGNGTRLTVT.

This clonotype was seen a handful of times. This chain links TRBV5-1 with TRBJ2-6, with no clear D. Germline V lookup: CDR1 SGHRS, CDR2 YFSETQ. V lost 1 base and J 0 bases, leaving 8 bases between the germline ends. The CDR3 spans 16 residues. CDR3 sequence (DNA): TGCGCCAGCAGCTTGCAATCGCGCTCTGGGGCCAACGTCCTGACTTTC. This gives the protein CASSLQSRSGANVLTF.